The 26 T cell receptor beta chains below come from one sample, sequenced in a study of cytomegalovirus exposure and HLA in healthy donors. PCR involved 60 Vbeta and 13 Jbeta primers. Generated by immunoSEQ multiplex PCR, the TCRdb table keeps only in-frame clones and is missing some. Altogether some 120,000 clones are present, 82% being singletons, with the ten largest covering roughly 10%. Sequencing used PBMCs. The receptors were sampled from a male donor in good health and CMV-seropositive.

The chain has TRBV2 and TRBJ1-2; 8 nucleotides agree with TRBD1. The junction had 4 bases not matched to a gene; V was cut back by 4 bases and J by 3 bases. Germline V gives CDR1 SNHLY, CDR2 FYNNEI. The CDR3 runs 14 residues. Here the CDR3 reads CASSVGTGHYGYTF. The CDR3, as DNA: TGTGCCAGCAGTGTTGGGACAGGTCACTATGGCTACACCTTC.

The chain recombines TRBV5-1 with TRBJ2-7; no reliable D call. The V gene's germline CDR1 is SGHRS and CDR2 YFSETQ. This CDR3 region has 12 residues. Trimming removed 4 bases from V and 2 bases from J, with 7 bases in between. CDR3 DNA sequence: TGCGCCAGCAGCCTTTCCCCCTACGAGCAGTACTTC. This codes for CASSLSPYEQYF.

The chain employs TRBV29-1 and TRBJ2-4; a weak D match, TRBD2 (5 bases). Between the trimmed V and J ends, which lost 5 bases and 8 bases, there was a span of 13 bases. Per the germline V gene, CDR1 is SQVTM and CDR2 is ANQGSEA. CDR3 length: 12 amino acids. CDR3 sequence reads: CSVPVRRDIQYF. CDR3 bases: TGCAGCGTTCCCGTTCGGCGGGACATTCAGTACTTC.

This clone was detected a few times. The chain couples TRBV2 to TRBJ2-7; 10 nucleotides agree with TRBD1. The trim removed 5 bases at V and 3 bases at J, leaving 10 bases unmatched. The CDR3 totals 16 residues. Germline CDR1 reads SNHLY; CDR2 reads FYNNEI. The CDR3 bases are TGTGCCAGCAGTACCGGGACAGGGGAACCAAACTACGAGCAGTACTTC. Translated, it gives CASSTGTGEPNYEQYF.

This clone showed up just once. The chain couples TRBV7-6 to TRBJ2-1; 10 bases agree with TRBD2. The J segment lost 9 bases and the V segment lost 5 bases, leaving 16 bases of the junction unmatched. The CDR3 is 17 residues long. Per the germline V gene, CDR1 is SGHVS and CDR2 is FNYEAQ. The CDR3 region is CASSPGAGGTSVSEQFF. The CDR3 DNA reads as TGTGCCAGCAGCCCCGGGGCCGGCGGGACTAGCGTGAGTGAGCAGTTCTTC.

V usage is TRBV28 and J usage is TRBJ1-2; D possibly corresponds to TRBD1 (5 bases). The CDR3 sequence is 14 residues long. Germline V lookup: CDR1 MDHEN, CDR2 SYDVKM. The germline V and J ends were trimmed by 2 bases and 8 bases, with 15 bases remaining between them. The CDR3 is CASSLLPGVKGYTF. CDR3 coding DNA: TGTGCCAGCAGTTTACTTCCGGGGGTAAAAGGCTACACCTTC.

The V gene is TRBV19, the J gene TRBJ1-5; D is perhaps TRBD1 (5 bases). The CDR3 is 15 amino acids. CDR1 is LNHDA and CDR2 is SQIVND in the germline V gene (reference sequence). The V gene lost 6 bases and the J gene lost 3 bases, with 15 bases spanning the gap. The CDR3 loop reads CASRNPGQFNQPQHF. For the CDR3, the DNA is TGTGCCAGTAGGAACCCAGGGCAGTTCAATCAGCCCCAGCATTTT. Together with reference TRBV19 and TRBJ1-5, the CDR3 gives the full variable domain: DGGITQSPKYLFRKEGQNVTLSCEQNLNHDAMYWYRQDPGQGLRLIYYSQIVNDFQKGDIAEGYSVSREKKESFPLTVTSAQKNPTAFYLCASRNPGQFNQPQHFGDGTRLSIL.

For the CDR3, the DNA is TGTGCCAGCGAGGAAATGAACACTGAAGCTTTCTTT. Protein sequence: CASEEMNTEAFF. The V call is TRBV2, the J call TRBJ1-1, with D unresolved. The CDR3 spans 12 residues. In germline, CDR1 is SNHLY, CDR2 FYNNEI. The V gene lost 8 bases and the J gene lost 0 bases, with 7 bases spanning the gap. Using reference TRBV2 and TRBJ1-1 for the parts outside the CDR3, the full variable domain is EPEVTQTPSHQVTQMGQEVILRCVPISNHLYFYWYRQILGQKVEFLVSFYNNEISEKSEIFDDQFSVERPDGSNFTLKIRSTKLEDSAMYFCASEEMNTEAFFGQGTRLTVV.

This clone is a singleton in its sample. Different DNA sequences within this sample yield the same CDR3. The rearrangement links TRBV10-3 to TRBJ2-3; no clear D gene. The V end was cut by 3 bases, the J end by 6 bases, with 7 bases between. Germline CDR1 and CDR2: ENHRY and SYGVKD. The CDR3 runs to 12 residues. The CDR3 coding sequence is TGTGCCATCAGTGAAACCCGGGATACGCAGTATTTT. Its protein product is CAISETRDTQYF.

The chain is built from TRBV27 and TRBJ2-1, with D perhaps matching TRBD2 (6 bases). The CDR3 sequence is 12 residues long. Deletions cut 7 bases from V and 7 bases from J, with 11 bases between. Germline CDR1 is MNHEY and CDR2 is SMNVEV (reference sequence). This CDR3 reads CASMGDWNEQFF. Written as DNA, the CDR3 is TGTGCCAGCATGGGGGACTGGAATGAGCAGTTCTTC.

CDR3 nucleotide sequence: TGCGCCAGCAGCCAGCTAGGTTTCGACGAGCAGTACTTC. This codes for CASSQLGFDEQYF. The V gene is TRBV4-1, the J gene TRBJ2-7, with no clear D. Germline CDR1 is MGHRA and CDR2 is YSYEKL. This CDR3 has 13 residues. Between the trimmed V and J ends, which lost 3 bases and 5 bases, there was a span of 11 bases.

The chain has TRBV7-2 and TRBJ2-5, with 11 bases aligning to TRBD2. The CDR3 has 18 residues. J lost 5 bases, V lost 6 bases, and 17 bases had no gene match. Germline values: CDR1 SGHTA, CDR2 FQGNSA. CDR3: CASRSGTSGTYGVETQYF. CDR3 bases: TGTGCCAGCAGATCCGGGACTAGCGGCACTTACGGGGTGGAGACCCAGTACTTC.

The DNA of the CDR3 is TGTGCCAGCAGCCCCTTAGCGGGAGGAGCCAAAAACATTCAGTACTTC. Protein sequence: CASSPLAGGAKNIQYF. The chain couples TRBV7-2 to TRBJ2-4, with 10 bases lining up with TRBD2. Germline values: CDR1 SGHTA, CDR2 FQGNSA. The CDR3 covers 16 residues. V shed 5 bases and J 0 bases; nucleotides not matched to a gene: 4.

The chain carries TRBV6-5 and TRBJ2-3; D is unclear. Trimming shortened V by 6 bases and J by 1 base, and 5 bases separated the two germline ends. Germline V gene sequence: CDR1 MNHEY, CDR2 SVGAGI. This CDR3 contains 12 residues. The CDR3 DNA follows: TGTGCCAGCAGAAGCGGCACAGATACGCAGTATTTT. Its translation: CASRSGTDTQYF.

The rearrangement joins TRBV4-1 to TRBJ2-1; tentatively, D is TRBD2 (5 bases). Between the trimmed V and J ends, which lost 2 bases and 4 bases, there was a span of 12 bases. From germline, CDR1 is MGHRA and CDR2 YSYEKL. The CDR3 totals 15 residues. CDR3 sequence reads: CASSQYLALYNEQFF. CDR3 coding DNA: TGCGCCAGCAGCCAATACCTAGCCCTTTACAATGAGCAGTTCTTC.

CDR3 sequence (DNA): TGTGCCAGCTCACCCCCCGGGAATTTCGACGAGCAGTACTTC. Residues: CASSPPGNFDEQYF. The rearrangement uses TRBV18 and TRBJ2-7, with D possibly matching TRBD2 (5 bases). This CDR3 region has 14 residues. V dropped 3 bases and J dropped 5 bases, with 14 bases sitting between them. Germline V gives CDR1 KGHSH, CDR2 LQKENI.

The rearrangement joins TRBV7-2 to TRBJ1-4; TRBD1 might be the D (6 bases). The CDR3 sequence is 15 residues long. Germline V lookup: CDR1 SGHTA, CDR2 FQGNSA. V lost 6 bases to trimming and J lost 3 bases, with 14 bases between them. Here the CDR3 DNA reads TGTGCCAGCAGACGACAGGCTTGGTCTAATGAAAAACTGTTTTTT. Its protein is CASRRQAWSNEKLFF.

Note on this clone: In the same sample, other DNA sequences code for this CDR3. The chain joins TRBV18 to TRBJ2-5; D is ambiguous. The CDR3 loop spans 13 amino acids. Trimming pared 2 bases from V and 1 base from J, leaving 5 bases between. The germline gives CDR1 KGHSH, CDR2 LQKENI. This CDR3 reads CASSPSGQETQYF. CDR3 sequence (DNA): TGTGCCAGCTCACCATCGGGCCAAGAGACCCAGTACTTC.

This chain connects TRBV5-1 to TRBJ2-7, with TRBD2 identical over 12 bases. The assigned J gene may be wrong: the sequence end matches TRBJ2-5 better. The CDR3 covers 16 residues. CDR1 is SGHRS, CDR2 YFSETQ, per germline. As DNA, the CDR3 is TGCGCCAGCAGCTCGAGGACTAGCGGGATCCAAGAGACCCAGTACTTC. Amino acid sequence: CASSSRTSGIQETQYF.

The rearrangement links TRBV7-2 to TRBJ2-7; 8 bases line up with TRBD2. With 2 bases clipped from V and 6 bases from J, the junction kept 9 bases outside the gene matches. There are 15 residues in the CDR3. The germline gives CDR1 SGHTA, CDR2 FQGNSA. CDR3 nucleotide sequence: TGTGCCAGCAGCTTACGCAGCTCGGGGGGGGGCGAGCAGTACTTC. Protein: CASSLRSSGGGEQYF.

This chain links TRBV10-3 with TRBJ2-3, with 10 nucleotides matching TRBD1. This CDR3 spans 14 amino acids. V lost 5 bases and J lost 5; bases outside the gene matches: 4. CDR1 and CDR2 (germline): ENHRY, SYGVKD. This chain's CDR3 is CAISRDRGRDTQYF. In DNA, the CDR3 is TGTGCCATCAGTCGGGACAGGGGTAGAGATACGCAGTATTTT.

The genes are TRBV4-2 and TRBJ2-1; perhaps TRBD2 as D (6 bases). Looked up from germline, CDR1 is LGHNA and CDR2 is YNFKEQ. The CDR3 has 14 amino acids. V lost 6 bases and J lost 5, with 14 bases in between. The CDR3 here is CASSRPGGDNEQFF. For the CDR3, the DNA is TGTGCCAGCAGTCGACCTGGAGGGGACAATGAGCAGTTCTTC.

This clone has just one count. This chain uses TRBV13 with TRBJ2-7; weak D call: TRBD2 (6 bases). The CDR3 covers 16 residues. CDR1 is PRHDT and CDR2 is FYEKMQ in the germline V gene (reference sequence). V shed 3 bases and J shed 6 bases, with 21 bases lying between them. CDR3 DNA: TGTGCCAGCAGCTTTGGGGTGGGGGGAGTGAGCCCCGAGCAGTACTTC. Translated, it gives CASSFGVGGVSPEQYF.

The gene calls are TRBV11-2 and TRBJ2-1; D is ambiguous. Trimming shortened V by 5 bases and J by 7 bases, and 6 bases separated the two germline ends. The CDR3 length is 11 residues. The germline CDR1 and CDR2 sequences are SGHAT and FQNNGV. DNA for the CDR3: TGTGCCAGCAGCCCCGGGAATGAGCAGTTCTTC. As protein: CASSPGNEQFF.

J is TRBJ1-4 and V is TRBV11-2; 7 bases map to TRBD1. Trimming removed 0 bases from V and 8 bases from J; junction bases left unmatched: 15. Germline V CDR1 and CDR2: SGHAT, FQNNGV. This CDR3 is built from 18 residues. In DNA form, the CDR3 reads TGTGCCAGCAGCTTAGATTGGGGGTCGGGTCAGGGGGACGAAAAACTGTTTTTT. This gives the protein CASSLDWGSGQGDEKLFF.

The chain carries TRBV6-5 and TRBJ1-4, with D unclear. The germline V gene has CDR1 MNHEY and CDR2 SVGAGI. The length of the CDR3 is 14 residues. V lost 5 bases, J lost 5 bases, and 12 bases lay in between. CDR3 bases: TGTGCCAGCAGTAGGTCTAAGAGGAATGAAAAACTGTTTTTT. It specifies CASSRSKRNEKLFF.